Following are 23 T cell receptor beta chains from one sample sequenced in a study of shared clonotypes between healthy human individuals. The repertoire was sequenced with immunoSEQ multiplex PCR; TCRdb's copy has only in-frame clones and lacks some. Of 150,000 to 200,000 clones in the sample, approximately 95% were seen once. The material sequenced was naive CD4+ T cells sorted from blood. The sample's subset: CD45RA+ positively selected. These receptors came from a woman aged 25 to 45 in good health.

The V call is TRBV2, the J call TRBJ2-7, with 9 bases matching TRBD2. Germline CDR1 reads SNHLY; CDR2 reads FYNNEI. The CDR3 sequence is 16 residues long. V lost 6 bases, J lost 5 bases, and 14 bases stayed unmatched. CDR3 nucleotides: TGTGCCAGCAGGGTAGATAGCGGGAGTTTCCAGGACGAGCAGTACTTC. This translates into CASRVDSGSFQDEQYF.

V usage is TRBV7-2 and J usage is TRBJ2-2, with 7 bases matching TRBD2. The CDR3 is 14 residues long. CDR1 is SGHTA and CDR2 is FQGNSA in the germline V gene. J lost 6 bases, V lost 5 bases, and 6 bases had no gene match. CDR3 nucleotide sequence: TGTGCCAGCAGCCCTGGCGGGGGTGCCGGGGAGCTGTTTTTT. This codes for CASSPGGGAGELFF.

This chain connects TRBV9 to TRBJ2-7, with D possibly being TRBD2 (6 bases). CDR3 length equals 16 residues. Trimming cost V 0 bases and J 2 bases, with 15 bases left between them. Germline CDR1 and CDR2: SGDLS and YYNGEE. CDR3 coding DNA: TGTGCCAGCAGCGTAGTGGAGCGGAGGGAAACCTACGAGCAGTACTTC. Translating it yields CASSVVERRETYEQYF.

The chain joins TRBV11-2 to TRBJ2-7, with D possibly called TRBD1 or TRBD2 (5 bases each). The germline V gene encodes CDR1 SGHAT and CDR2 FQNNGV. The CDR3 extends over 14 amino acids. The ends were cut back, 2 bases at V and 0 bases at J, with 8 bases in the middle. The CDR3 region is CASSLQGDSYEQYF. In DNA form, the CDR3 reads TGTGCCAGCAGCTTACAGGGAGACTCCTACGAGCAGTACTTC.

J is TRBJ2-7 and V is TRBV29-1; 14 nucleotides match TRBD2. V was pared by 6 bases and J by 4 bases, with 11 bases of the junction left unmatched. The germline CDR1 and CDR2 sequences are SQVTM and ANQGSEA. The CDR3 runs 16 residues. CDR3 sequence: CSVSRPGTSGSYEQYF. CDR3 bases: TGCAGCGTCTCTAGGCCAGGGACTAGCGGGAGTTACGAGCAGTACTTC.

The chain joins TRBV28 to TRBJ1-2, with D perhaps TRBD1 (6 bases). CDR1 is MDHEN, CDR2 SYDVKM, per germline. The CDR3 is made up of 14 amino acids. Trimming pared 6 bases from V and 10 bases from J, leaving 21 bases between. CDR3 DNA sequence: TGTGCCAGCAGGATGGACAGACCAGGTTTGGCCTACACCTTC. Its protein is CASRMDRPGLAYTF.

The chain combines TRBV19 with TRBJ2-1, with D possibly being TRBD2 (5 bases). V lost 2 bases, J lost 4 bases, and 15 bases lay in between. Germline loops: CDR1 LNHDA, CDR2 SQIVND (reference sequence). CDR3 size: 16 residues. CDR3 bases: TGTGCCAGTAGTATAAGGGCCGGGAACTCGTACAATGAGCAGTTCTTC. Its protein product is CASSIRAGNSYNEQFF.

In DNA form, the CDR3 reads TGCAGCGTTGAACAACAGAGATCCCGTCTGAACACTGAAGCTTTCTTT. Encoded protein: CSVEQQRSRLNTEAFF. The V call is TRBV29-1, the J call TRBJ1-1; D ambiguous. Germline-derived CDR1 and CDR2 are SQVTM and ANQGSEA. V lost 2 bases and J lost 0, with 16 bases in between. The CDR3 is 16 amino acids.

The chain employs TRBV28 and TRBJ2-4, with D perhaps matching TRBD1 or TRBD2 (6 bases each). The CDR3 totals 15 residues. Deletions cut 5 bases from V and 1 base from J, with 12 bases between. Germline V gene sequence: CDR1 MDHEN, CDR2 SYDVKM. This CDR3 reads CASSTGAAAKNIQYF. The CDR3 coding sequence is TGTGCCAGCAGTACGGGGGCCGCGGCCAAAAACATTCAGTACTTC.

The rearrangement joins TRBV30 to TRBJ2-3; D unresolved. Germline V lookup: CDR1 GTSNPN, CDR2 SVGIG (reference sequence). The CDR3 extends over 15 amino acids. V lost 0 bases, J lost 6 bases, and 16 bases lay in between. The CDR3 reads CAWSVLSANSDTQYF. Written as DNA, the CDR3 is TGTGCCTGGAGTGTTTTGTCGGCTAACTCCGATACGCAGTATTTT.

This clone occurred a few times. The V call is TRBV9, the J call TRBJ2-7; no firm D call. The CDR3 loop spans 15 amino acids. Deletions cut 4 bases from V and 3 bases from J, with 17 bases between. The germline CDR1 and CDR2 sequences are SGDLS and YYNGEE. As DNA, the CDR3 is TGTGCCAGCAGCCCCGACGGACCTCGTCACTACGAGCAGTACTTC. It specifies CASSPDGPRHYEQYF.

This clone was seen only once. The genes are TRBV28 and TRBJ2-7; the match to TRBD2 covers 9 bases. Germline lookup yields CDR1 MDHEN and CDR2 SYDVKM. This CDR3 region has 15 residues. J gave up 9 bases and V 3 bases, and 12 bases lay outside the gene matches. DNA of the CDR3: TGTGCCAGCAGTTTTTTACCCGGGACTAGCTATGTGCAGTACTTC. Translation gives CASSFLPGTSYVQYF.

This chain connects TRBV27 to TRBJ2-5; 13 positions match TRBD2. The DNA end is a closer match to TRBJ2-7, so the J assignment may be wrong. CDR3 length: 14 residues. The germline gives CDR1 MNHEY, CDR2 SMNVEV (reference sequence). CDR3 in DNA: TGTGCCAGCAGCCCACTAGCGGGAGGGTACGAGCAGTACTTC. Protein sequence: CASSPLAGGYEQYF.

J is TRBJ2-5 and V is TRBV28, with D unresolved. The DNA end lines up better with TRBJ2-7; the J call may be wrong. Germline V gene data show CDR1 as MDHEN and CDR2 as SYDVKM. This CDR3 is built from 11 residues. CDR3 loop: CASSRVNEQYF. The CDR3 nucleotides are TGTGCCAGCAGTCGTGTGAACGAGCAGTACTTC.

J is TRBJ2-7 and V is TRBV28; 7 bases are a match to TRBD2. The CDR3 totals 12 residues. Germline assignment: CDR1 MDHEN and CDR2 SYDVKM. J was trimmed by 6 bases and V by 3 bases; bases with no gene match: 2. The CDR3 DNA reads as TGTGCCAGCAGTTTGGGAGGGTTCGAGCAGTACTTC. It translates to CASSLGGFEQYF.

About this clone: One end of the junction is discordant with germline, which a read error may explain. The V call is TRBV28, the J call TRBJ2-5; possibly TRBD2 for D (5 bases). The J call is in doubt because the DNA end fits TRBJ2-7 better. The CDR3 is made up of 15 amino acids. CDR1 and CDR2 from the germline V gene are MDHEN and SYDVKM. CDR3: CASTLGPGSTYEQYF. The DNA of the CDR3 is TGTGCCAGCACTTTAGGACCGGGATCAACCTACGAGCAGTACTTC.

The chain has TRBV5-1 and TRBJ2-3; the D is unclear. The CDR3 totals 15 residues. Germline CDR1 reads SGHRS; CDR2 reads YFSETQ. V gave up 1 base and J gave up 0 bases, with 9 bases separating them. The DNA of the CDR3 is TGCGCCAGCAGCTTGAACGCTGGGAGCACAGATACGCAGTATTTT. This gives the protein CASSLNAGSTDTQYF.

The rearrangement uses TRBV11-2 and TRBJ2-2, with 14 bases that match TRBD2. Germline V gene data show CDR1 as SGHAT and CDR2 as FQNNGV. The V and J ends lost 5 bases and 7 bases, in that order; junction bases with no gene match: 6. This CDR3 is 16 amino acids long. This CDR3 is CASSRPGLAGDGELFF. For the CDR3, the DNA is TGTGCCAGCAGCCGGCCGGGACTAGCGGGAGACGGGGAGCTGTTTTTT.

This chain links TRBV29-1 with TRBJ1-1, with 8 bases aligning to TRBD1. V dropped 6 bases and J dropped 5; count of bases not matched to a gene: 8. Germline V CDR1 and CDR2: SQVTM, ANQGSEA. The length of the CDR3 is 13 residues. The CDR3 nucleotides are TGCAGCGTCGGACAGGGTCCGAGTACTGAAGCTTTCTTT. Encoded protein: CSVGQGPSTEAFF. Together with reference TRBV29-1 and TRBJ1-1, the CDR3 gives the full variable domain: SAVISQKPSRDICQRGTSLTIQCQVDSQVTMMFWYRQQPGQSLTLIATANQGSEATYESGFVIDKFPISRPNLTFSTLTVSNMSPEDSSIYLCSVGQGPSTEAFFGQGTRLTVV.

The chain combines TRBV27 with TRBJ2-3, with D hard to call. V lost 2 bases to trimming and J lost 1 base, with 10 bases between them. CDR3 length: 15 residues. From germline, CDR1 is MNHEY and CDR2 SMNVEV (reference sequence). The CDR3 region has the DNA TGTGCCAGCAGTTTAATGGGCTGGGGCACAGATACGCAGTATTTT. This translates into CASSLMGWGTDTQYF.

The rearrangement uses TRBV19 and TRBJ1-4; the D gene is possibly TRBD1 (5 bases). Per germline, CDR1 LNHDA and CDR2 SQIVND (reference sequence). V gave up 2 bases and J gave up 2 bases, with 15 bases separating them. This CDR3 is 17 amino acids long. The CDR3 reads CASSIRRDSTTNEKLFF. The CDR3 DNA is TGTGCCAGTAGTATACGGCGAGACAGTACCACTAATGAAAAACTGTTTTTT. The full variable domain, completed using reference TRBV19 and TRBJ1-4, is DGGITQSPKYLFRKEGQNVTLSCEQNLNHDAMYWYRQDPGQGLRLIYYSQIVNDFQKGDIAEGYSVSREKKESFPLTVTSAQKNPTAFYLCASSIRRDSTTNEKLFFGSGTQLSVL.

The V gene is TRBV28, the J gene TRBJ1-1, with D hard to call. In germline, CDR1 is MDHEN, CDR2 SYDVKM. V dropped 5 bases and J dropped 10 bases, with 11 bases sitting between them. The CDR3 consists of 11 residues. The CDR3 is CASSANEVAFF. CDR3 sequence (DNA): TGTGCCAGCAGTGCGAACGAGGTAGCTTTCTTT.

The chain is built from TRBV29-1 and TRBJ2-3; no clear D gene. The length of the CDR3 is 14 residues. From germline, CDR1 is SQVTM and CDR2 ANQGSEA. V was shortened by 2 bases and J by 1 base, with 10 bases between the two germline ends. DNA of the CDR3: TGCAGCGTTGAAACGTGGACCCGCACAGATACGCAGTATTTT. It specifies CSVETWTRTDTQYF.